This TCR beta chain was retrieved from a study of cytomegalovirus exposure and HLA in healthy donors. General observations from the study: There were some public TCRs occurring in many donors, but most TCR sequences were rare. Among TCR beta chains, those listed as cytomegalovirus-associated numbered some 170.

Germline CDR1 and CDR2: SGDLS and YYNGEE. This CDR3 is 13 amino acids long. Between the trimmed V and J ends, which lost 10 bases and 6 bases, there was a span of 14 bases. Sequenced by immunoSEQ multiplex PCR; TCRdb stores in-frame clones only, minus some. The sample has 85,000 to 120,000 clones; 88% are singletons. Comment on this clone: Its antigen is unidentified.

V and J are TRBV9 and TRBJ1-6; TRBD1 is a possible D gene (5 bases). Sequences were obtained from PBMCs. The clonotype was recovered from a woman aged 18-30 years in good health and CMV-seropositive. This chain's CDR3 is CASGVGANSPLHF. CDR3 DNA: TGTGCCTCAGGAGTAGGGGCTAATTCACCCCTCCACTTT.